Given below is one T cell receptor (beta chain) in context. The data derive from a study of blood T cell repertoires in COVID-19. Study-wide background: Donors in the United States, Italy and Spain gave samples during acute or convalescent COVID-19. T cells, B-cell-depleted T cells, or PBMCs supplied cDNA or gDNA.

V dropped 0 bases and J dropped 6; count of bases not matched to a gene: 9. This CDR3 spans 16 amino acids. CDR1 and CDR2 (germline): SGHNT, YENEEA. Original data processing: Amplification with reference gene primers provided the estimates of nucleated cell counts. The data were produced by immunoSEQ multiplex PCR, yet TCRdb's version contains in-frame clones alone and is incomplete. The V and J calls and clone size come from that table; D and trimming were worked out from the DNA. Of 150,000 to 200,000 clones detected, roughly 85% appear once; the ten largest clones hold 7% to 10%. This TCR was sampled from a man in his forties or fifties with active or convalescent COVID-19. The material sequenced was peripheral blood. The genes are TRBV11-3 and TRBJ2-5; TRBD1 matches 8 bases. The DNA of the CDR3 is TGTGCCAGCAGCTTAGATGGGAAACAGGGGGTTAAGACCCAGTACTTC. It yields the protein CASSLDGKQGVKTQYF.